Below are 20 T cell receptor beta chains sequenced from a single sample in a study of cytomegalovirus exposure and HLA in healthy donors. PCR involved 60 Vbeta and 13 Jbeta primers. Here immunoSEQ multiplex PCR was the method, and the copy in TCRdb shows in-frame clones only, minus some. In the table there are some 150,000 clones, over 75% of which are singletons. Sequencing was done on a sample of PBMCs. Receptor source: a woman aged 30 to 39 in good health and CMV-seronegative.

This chain joins TRBV2 and TRBJ2-1, with a possible D match to TRBD2 (5 bases). V dropped 1 base and J dropped 3 bases, with 10 bases sitting between them. Germline CDR1 SNHLY, CDR2 FYNNEI. The CDR3 covers 15 residues. The CDR3 DNA sequence: TGTGCCAGCAGTGAAGAGCACGGGAACTACAATGAGCAGTTCTTC. It yields the protein CASSEEHGNYNEQFF.

The chain links TRBV18 to TRBJ1-2, with TRBD1 matching over 9 bases. Germline CDR1 is KGHSH and CDR2 is LQKENI. Trimming cost V 5 bases and J 5 bases; bases outside gene matches: 3. This CDR3 has 13 residues. The CDR3 reads CASSAGTGYGYTF. CDR3 nucleotides: TGTGCCAGCTCAGCCGGGACAGGGTATGGCTACACCTTC. The variable domain in full, completed from reference TRBV18 and TRBJ1-2, reads NAGVMQNPRHLVRRRGQEARLRCSPMKGHSHVYWYRQLPEEGLKFMVYLQKENIIDESGMPKERFSAEFPKEGPSILRIQQVVRGDSAAYFCASSAGTGYGYTFGSGTRLTVV.

This clone was detected only once. The CDR3 region is CASSTSGNNEQFF. The CDR3 DNA reads TGCGCCAGCAGTACTAGCGGGAACAATGAGCAGTTCTTC. The chain recombines TRBV5-1 with TRBJ2-1; 10 positions agree with TRBD2. Per the germline V gene, CDR1 is SGHRS and CDR2 is YFSETQ. The CDR3 extends over 13 amino acids. J gave up 5 bases and V 5 bases, and 1 base lay outside the gene matches.

The chain uses TRBV7-2 and TRBJ1-1; perhaps TRBD1 as D (6 bases). The V gene's germline CDR1 is SGHTA and CDR2 FQGNSA. The V and J ends lost 5 bases and 13 bases respectively, with 20 bases between them. The CDR3 contains 13 residues. CDR3 nucleotide sequence: TGTGCCAGCAGCCTTATAGGACAGTTTAATGTTTTCTTT. Translating it yields CASSLIGQFNVFF.

The chain combines TRBV9 with TRBJ1-3; tentative D call: TRBD1 (6 bases). This CDR3 has 18 residues. Germline CDR1 and CDR2: SGDLS and YYNGEE. The V and J ends lost 0 bases and 0 bases respectively, with 16 bases between them. CDR3 loop: CASSVATEGGFSGNTIYF. Written as DNA, the CDR3 is TGTGCCAGCAGCGTAGCTACCGAAGGGGGATTCTCTGGAAACACCATATATTTT.

The CDR3 DNA is TGTGCCAGCAGCAGTGAGGGGACAGCGAACACTGAAGCTTTCTTT. Translation gives CASSSEGTANTEAFF. V usage is TRBV7-2 and J usage is TRBJ1-1, with TRBD1 identical over 7 bases. Trimming at V came to 5 bases and at J to 1 base, leaving 7 bases not matched to a gene. Germline lookup yields CDR1 SGHTA and CDR2 FQGNSA. The CDR3 consists of 15 residues. The full variable domain, its missing parts supplied by reference TRBV7-2 and TRBJ1-1, is GAGVSQSPSNKVTEKGKDVELRCDPISGHTALYWYRQSLGQGLEFLIYFQGNSAPDKSGLPSDRFSAERTGGSVSTLTIQRTQQEDSAVYLCASSSEGTANTEAFFGQGTRLTVV.

The J gene is TRBJ2-7, the V gene TRBV7-9; 9 bases agree with TRBD2. J gave up 12 bases and V 5 bases, and 17 bases lay outside the gene matches. The CDR3 extends over 15 amino acids. Per the germline V gene, CDR1 is SEHNR and CDR2 is FQNEAQ (reference sequence). The CDR3 DNA sequence: TGTGCCAGCAGCCCCGTAGAGGCTAGCGGGGCGACACGGTACTTC. Translated, it gives CASSPVEASGATRYF. Drawing the rest from reference TRBV7-9 and TRBJ2-7, the complete variable domain is DTGVSQNPRHKITKRGQNVTFRCDPISEHNRLYWYRQTLGQGPEFLTYFQNEAQLEKSRLLSDRFSAERPKGSFSTLEIQRTEQGDSAMYLCASSPVEASGATRYFGPGTRLTVT.

V is TRBV7-3 and J is TRBJ2-7; TRBD1 might be the D (5 bases). V shed 5 bases and J shed 2 bases, with 16 bases lying between them. The CDR3 loop spans 15 amino acids. The germline CDR1 and CDR2 sequences are SGHTA and FQGTGA. This chain's CDR3 is CASSPDTAPPYEQYF. CDR3 coding DNA: TGTGCCAGCAGCCCGGACACAGCACCCCCCTACGAGCAGTACTTC.

This chain connects TRBV19 to TRBJ2-5; 7 nucleotides match TRBD1. The J call may not be correct, given that the DNA end is closer to TRBJ2-7. This CDR3 is 14 amino acids long. Germline lookup yields CDR1 LNHDA and CDR2 SQIVND (reference sequence). The CDR3 loop is CASSEPGQSYEQYF. As DNA, the CDR3 is TGTGCCAGTAGTGAGCCGGGACAGTCCTACGAGCAGTACTTC.

This chain links TRBV7-9 with TRBJ1-3, with 7 bases fitting TRBD1. This CDR3 comprises 16 residues. The V and J ends lost 5 bases and 0 bases, in that order; junction bases with no gene match: 7. Germline lookup yields CDR1 SEHNR and CDR2 FQNEAQ (reference sequence). In DNA, the CDR3 is TGTGCCAGCAGCGAGGACAGGACGAGCTCTGGAAACACCATATATTTT. Amino acids: CASSEDRTSSGNTIYF.

The chain uses TRBV7-2 and TRBJ2-1; 7 bases agree with TRBD2. The CDR3 has 13 residues. CDR1 and CDR2 (germline): SGHTA, FQGNSA. V was pared by 9 bases and J by 1 base, with 3 bases of the junction left unmatched. The CDR3 reads CASGRESYNEQFF. DNA of the CDR3: TGTGCCAGTGGGCGGGAGTCCTACAATGAGCAGTTCTTC.

The rearrangement uses TRBV10-3 and TRBJ1-3, with D perhaps matching TRBD1 (5 bases). The V end lost 6 bases, the J end lost 0 bases, and 6 bases lay between the germline ends. The CDR3 is 13 residues long. CDR1 and CDR2 from the germline V gene are ENHRY and SYGVKD. The CDR3 here is CAIRQVSGNTIYF. The CDR3, as DNA: TGTGCCATCAGACAGGTCTCTGGAAACACCATATATTTT.

The chain combines TRBV7-8 with TRBJ1-1, with TRBD1 matching 7 bases. Trimming removed 7 bases from V and 4 bases from J; junction bases left unmatched: 15. CDR3 length: 16 amino acids. Germline CDR1 SGHVS, CDR2 FQNEAQ. CDR3 loop: CASKPQTGRTGTEAFF. CDR3 nucleotides: TGTGCCAGCAAGCCTCAGACAGGGCGAACTGGCACTGAAGCTTTCTTT.

The CDR3 loop reads CASRDRGNGYTF. The CDR3 DNA follows: TGTGCCAGCAGGGACAGGGGTAACGGCTACACCTTC. The chain uses TRBV2 and TRBJ1-2, with 9 bases lining up with TRBD1. J was trimmed by 8 bases and V by 6 bases; bases with no gene match: 4. This CDR3 is built from 12 residues. Germline-derived CDR1 and CDR2 are SNHLY and FYNNEI.

This clone turned up a few times. This chain uses TRBV19 with TRBJ1-1, with a tentative D call TRBD1 (6 bases). This CDR3 spans 14 amino acids. The ends were cut back, 7 bases at V and 6 bases at J, with 18 bases in the middle. CDR1 is LNHDA and CDR2 is SQIVND in the germline V gene (reference sequence). The CDR3 nucleotides read TGTGCCAGTATGGGGGGGCTCTGGGTTTCTGAAGCTTTCTTT. This sequence encodes CASMGGLWVSEAFF.

The rearrangement joins TRBV19 to TRBJ2-1; D is ambiguous. Germline assignment: CDR1 LNHDA and CDR2 SQIVND (reference sequence). CDR3 length: 14 residues. The V and J ends lost 6 bases and 0 bases respectively, with 9 bases between them. CDR3 amino acids: CASSNPSSYNEQFF. For the CDR3, the DNA is TGTGCCAGTAGCAACCCCAGCTCCTACAATGAGCAGTTCTTC.

This chain links TRBV28 with TRBJ1-5; no definite D call. The ends were cut back, 1 base at V and 3 bases at J, with 7 bases in the middle. This CDR3 is 14 amino acids long. Looked up from germline, CDR1 is MDHEN and CDR2 is SYDVKM. CDR3 loop: CASSLYSLNQPQHF. The CDR3 DNA sequence: TGTGCCAGCAGTTTATACAGCCTCAATCAGCCCCAGCATTTT.

This clone was found once. The V gene is TRBV11-1, the J gene TRBJ2-7, with TRBD1 matching 7 bases. The CDR3 extends over 16 amino acids. V shed 1 base and J 3 bases; nucleotides not matched to a gene: 9. From germline, CDR1 is SGHAT and CDR2 FQDESV (reference sequence). The CDR3 DNA is TGTGCCAGCAGCTTAGTAGAGGGACAGAGCTTCTACGAGCAGTACTTC. It encodes CASSLVEGQSFYEQYF.

The V and J genes are TRBV5-1 and TRBJ1-3; D not resolved. The CDR3 extends over 16 amino acids. Germline CDR1 reads SGHRS; CDR2 reads YFSETQ. V was clipped by 3 bases and J by 0 bases, with 13 bases between them. The CDR3 region has the DNA TGCGCCAGCAGCTGGACCCCCGGGAACTCTGGAAACACCATATATTTT. Translated: CASSWTPGNSGNTIYF.

This clone was observed a single time. The rearrangement joins TRBV6-5 to TRBJ2-7; possibly TRBD1 for D (6 bases). The CDR3 is 13 residues long. Trimming pared 2 bases from V and 2 bases from J, leaving 7 bases between. Germline CDR1 is MNHEY and CDR2 is SVGAGI. The CDR3 here is CASSYRDTYEQYF. CDR3 DNA sequence: TGTGCCAGCAGTTACAGGGACACCTACGAGCAGTACTTC.